This TCR beta chain stems from a study of cytomegalovirus exposure and HLA in healthy donors. Study context: The same platform was used for the 110 or so validation repertoires as for the 666 first-cohort repertoires, as reported in a later analysis. Study outcomes and limitations: Within the 120 or so validation repertoires, first-cohort TCR clusters tended to co-occur, according to a later analysis. A list of 150 to 200 TCR beta chains associated with cytomegalovirus was given.

Only in-frame clones appear in the TCRdb table, and some are missing; sequencing was by immunoSEQ multiplex PCR. The sample contains over 120,000 clones, approximately 89% of which appear only once. CDR1 is SGHTS and CDR2 is YDEGEE in the germline V gene. The V gene end was trimmed by 2 bases and the J gene end by 5 bases; junction bases not matched to a gene: 5. CDR3 length: 14 residues. Details on this clone: Antigen specificity is unknown.

The donors were members of the roughly 120-subject validation cohort (separate from the approximately 670-subject first cohort). Input material: PBMCs. This receptor was obtained from a young woman in good health and CMV-seropositive. The chain links TRBV5-8 to TRBJ2-3, with 7 bases that match TRBD1. The CDR3 nucleotides are TGTGCCAGCAGCTTCAGAGGGGGCAAAGATACGCAGTATTTT. This encodes CASSFRGGKDTQYF. Looking up the rest from reference TRBV5-8 and TRBJ2-3 gives the full variable domain: EAGVTQSPTHLIKTRGQQATLRCSPISGHTSVYWYQQALGLGLQFLLWYDEGEERNRGNFPPRFSGRQFPNYSSELNVNALELEDSALYLCASSFRGGKDTQYFGPGTRLTVL.